The 28 T cell receptor beta chains given below trace back to one sample, sequenced in a study of PD-1 blockade in classical Hodgkin lymphoma. Only in-frame clones appear in the TCRdb table, and some are missing; sequencing was by immunoSEQ multiplex PCR. This table holds about 90,000 clones, approximately 92% found once. Each of the patients experienced relapse following autologous stem cell transplantation, and their brentuximab vedotin exposure differed. The specimen was peripheral blood mononuclear cells (PBMCs), collected before the second cycle of nivolumab. These TCRs come from a human donor with classical Hodgkin lymphoma.

The V gene is TRBV10-1, the J gene TRBJ2-7, with D possibly being TRBD2 (5 bases). V lost 5 bases and J 3 bases, leaving 11 bases between the germline ends. The CDR3 consists of 13 residues. The V gene's germline CDR1 is WNHNN and CDR2 SYGVQD (reference sequence). This CDR3 reads CASSPASGYEQYF. The CDR3 region has the DNA TGCGCCAGCAGTCCGGCCAGCGGCTACGAGCAGTACTTC.

The V gene is TRBV28, the J gene TRBJ2-1, with 7 bases matching TRBD1. Germline lookup yields CDR1 MDHEN and CDR2 SYDVKM. The CDR3 length is 19 residues. V lost 2 bases and J lost 0; bases outside the gene matches: 13. The CDR3 DNA sequence: TGTGCCAGCAGTTTAACTTTAGCGACAGGGACGAGCTCCTACAATGAGCAGTTCTTC. Translating it yields CASSLTLATGTSSYNEQFF. Using reference TRBV28 and TRBJ2-1 for the parts outside the CDR3, the full variable domain is DVKVTQSSRYLVKRTGEKVFLECVQDMDHENMFWYRQDPGLGLRLIYFSYDVKMKEKGDIPEGYSVSREKKERFSLILESASTNQTSMYLCASSLTLATGTSSYNEQFFGPGTRLTVL.

This clone has just one count. The V call is TRBV28, the J call TRBJ1-2; D not resolved. The V end lost 2 bases, the J end lost 2 bases, and 27 bases lay between the germline ends. CDR1 is MDHEN, CDR2 SYDVKM, per germline. The CDR3 sequence is 20 residues long. CDR3 amino acids: CASSLPPPGAYGVTNYGYTF. The CDR3 nucleotides read TGTGCCAGCAGTTTACCCCCGCCCGGCGCTTATGGAGTGACCAACTATGGCTACACCTTC.

The chain has TRBV30 and TRBJ2-1; 7 nucleotides match TRBD1. The CDR3 has 15 residues. Losses at the gene ends were 3 bases for V and 7 bases for J; bases not matched to a gene: 12. Per germline, CDR1 GTSNPN and CDR2 SVGIG (reference sequence). The CDR3 loop reads CAWRLGQTTRNEQFF. The CDR3 bases are TGTGCCTGGAGATTGGGACAGACTACTCGGAATGAGCAGTTCTTC.

The CDR3 loop reads CASSGGKEGRETQYF. CDR3 sequence (DNA): TGTGCCAGCAGCGGTGGAAAGGAGGGGCGGGAGACCCAGTACTTC. The chain joins TRBV5-4 to TRBJ2-5; TRBD2 might be the D (6 bases). The CDR3 loop spans 15 amino acids. Germline V gene lookup returns CDR1 SGHNT and CDR2 YYREEE (reference sequence). Trimming stripped 4 bases from V and 5 bases from J, with 18 bases between. The full variable domain, in which reference TRBV5-4 and TRBJ2-5 provide the parts outside the CDR3, is ETGVTQSPTHLIKTRGQQVTLRCSSQSGHNTVSWYQQALGQGPQFIFQYYREEENGRGNFPPRFSGLQFPNYSSELNVNALELDDSALYLCASSGGKEGRETQYFGPGTRLLVL.

CDR3 sequence (DNA): TGTGCCAGTAGTATTATCGCTAGCGGGAGGATCCCAACACCTTACAATGAGCAGTTCTTC. Its protein product is CASSIIASGRIPTPYNEQFF. The chain joins TRBV19 to TRBJ2-1; 11 nucleotides agree with TRBD2. J was trimmed by 4 bases and V by 3 bases; bases with no gene match: 17. The CDR3 contains 20 residues. Germline values: CDR1 LNHDA, CDR2 SQIVND (reference sequence).

J is TRBJ1-2 and V is TRBV29-1; unclear D gene. CDR1 and CDR2 (germline): SQVTM, ANQGSEA. The V end was cut by 3 bases, the J end by 1 base, with 15 bases between. The CDR3 runs to 15 residues. CDR3 nucleotides: TGCAGCGTTGATTCCACCGGGGAGCGTAACTATGGCTACACCTTC. It specifies CSVDSTGERNYGYTF.

In nucleotides, the CDR3 is TGTGCCACCAGCAGAGTCACTGAGAGGGCCTACGAGCAGTACTTC. Translating gives CATSRVTERAYEQYF. The rearrangement uses TRBV15 and TRBJ2-7, with a weak D call TRBD2 (5 bases). The CDR3 totals 15 residues. Looked up from germline, CDR1 is LNHNV and CDR2 is YYDKDF (reference sequence). The V end lost 1 base, the J end lost 2 bases, and 12 bases lay between the germline ends.

The chain uses TRBV27 and TRBJ2-7; TRBD1 aligns across 7 bases. Germline CDR1 MNHEY, CDR2 SMNVEV (reference sequence). V lost 8 bases and J lost 3; bases outside the gene matches: 4. The length of the CDR3 is 12 residues. The CDR3 DNA reads as TGTGCCAGCGTGGGACAGTTCTACGAGCAGTACTTC. This translates into CASVGQFYEQYF.

This sequence joins TRBV10-3 and TRBJ2-1, with a tentative D call TRBD1 (5 bases). V lost 3 bases and J 3 bases, leaving 12 bases between the germline ends. CDR3 length: 15 residues. In germline, CDR1 is ENHRY, CDR2 SYGVKD. The CDR3 bases are TGTGCCATCAGTGAAGGGGATTTCGGCTACAATGAGCAGTTCTTC. Its protein product is CAISEGDFGYNEQFF.

This clone came up a few times. The rearrangement uses TRBV2 and TRBJ1-6; no clear D. Germline CDR1 and CDR2: SNHLY and FYNNEI. V lost 4 bases, J lost 8 bases, and 18 bases lay in between. There are 16 residues in the CDR3. The CDR3 here is CASSGPRPTSYSPLHF. The CDR3 DNA follows: TGTGCCAGCAGTGGGCCCAGGCCGACTTCCTATTCACCCCTCCACTTT.

V gene TRBV18 combines with J gene TRBJ2-1; either TRBD1 or TRBD2 may fit D (6 bases each). V was pared by 2 bases and J by 3 bases, with 11 bases between. The CDR3 contains 15 residues. Germline CDR1 KGHSH, CDR2 LQKENI. The CDR3 region has the DNA TGTGCCAGCTCACCATCACAGGGAGGCTACAATGAGCAGTTCTTC. Translating it yields CASSPSQGGYNEQFF.

The chain links TRBV5-1 to TRBJ2-7, with D unclear. The germline gives CDR1 SGHRS, CDR2 YFSETQ. The CDR3 runs to 13 residues. V lost 5 bases and J lost 1, with 10 bases in between. CDR3 residues: CASSILFSYEQYF. CDR3 DNA sequence: TGCGCCAGCAGTATCCTCTTTTCCTACGAGCAGTACTTC.

The chain carries TRBV11-2 and TRBJ2-7; the match to TRBD1 covers 7 bases. Unmatched junction bases numbered 7, after V lost 6 bases and J lost 2 bases. CDR3 length: 14 amino acids. The germline gives CDR1 SGHAT, CDR2 FQNNGV. The CDR3 sequence is CASRDRQGPYEQYF. CDR3 DNA: TGTGCCAGCAGGGATAGACAGGGCCCCTACGAGCAGTACTTC. The entire variable domain, with the rest obtained from reference TRBV11-2 and TRBJ2-7, is as follows: EAGVAQSPRYKIIEKRQSVAFWCNPISGHATLYWYQQILGQGPKLLIQFQNNGVVDDSQLPKDRFSAERLKGVDSTLKIQPAKLEDSAVYLCASRDRQGPYEQYFGPGTRLTVT.

The count of this clone is one. The chain employs TRBV5-1 and TRBJ2-3, with 12 bases aligning to TRBD2. This CDR3 spans 16 amino acids. Losses at the gene ends were 4 bases for V and 0 bases for J; bases not matched to a gene: 3. Germline lookup yields CDR1 SGHRS and CDR2 YFSETQ. The CDR3 loop reads CASSAGTSGSTDTQYF. CDR3 coding DNA: TGCGCCAGCAGCGCCGGGACTAGCGGGAGCACAGATACGCAGTATTTT.

The chain joins TRBV27 to TRBJ2-6, with D unclear. The V end lost 3 bases, the J end lost 0 bases, and 0 bases lay between the germline ends. The CDR3 has 13 amino acids. CDR1 and CDR2 (germline): MNHEY, SMNVEV (reference sequence). The CDR3 bases are TGTGCCAGCAGTTTCTCTGGGGCCAACGTCCTGACTTTC. Translated, it gives CASSFSGANVLTF.

The rearrangement joins TRBV27 to TRBJ2-1, with TRBD1 matching over 9 bases. Germline lookup yields CDR1 MNHEY and CDR2 SMNVEV (reference sequence). This CDR3 region has 17 residues. V lost 4 bases, J lost 8 bases, and 15 bases stayed unmatched. The CDR3 DNA follows: TGTGCCAGCAGTTCGGGGACAGGGCGATTTAGGGTCGATGAGCAGTTCTTC. It specifies CASSSGTGRFRVDEQFF.

The rearrangement links TRBV30 to TRBJ2-3; the D gene is possibly TRBD2 (5 bases). Germline assignment: CDR1 GTSNPN and CDR2 SVGIG (reference sequence). V was shortened by 8 bases and J by 0 bases, with 15 bases between the two germline ends. The CDR3 has 14 residues. The CDR3 loop reads CAATSGISTDTQYF. The DNA for the CDR3 is TGTGCCGCAACAAGCGGAATAAGCACAGATACGCAGTATTTT.

The chain combines TRBV2 with TRBJ2-4; TRBD2 agrees at 7 bases. Looked up from germline, CDR1 is SNHLY and CDR2 is FYNNEI. V lost 8 bases and J lost 8; bases outside the gene matches: 12. The CDR3 loop spans 14 amino acids. Written as DNA, the CDR3 is TGTGCCAGCGGTCGAGCGGGATATAATGACATTCAGTACTTC. Protein product: CASGRAGYNDIQYF. The complete variable domain, with remaining parts taken from reference TRBV2 and TRBJ2-4, reads EPEVTQTPSHQVTQMGQEVILRCVPISNHLYFYWYRQILGQKVEFLVSFYNNEISEKSEIFDDQFSVERPDGSNFTLKIRSTKLEDSAMYFCASGRAGYNDIQYFGAGTRLSVL.

The chain has TRBV6-1 and TRBJ2-3; D is uncertain. CDR1 is MNHNS and CDR2 is SASEGT in the germline V gene. The CDR3 is 13 residues long. Trimming pared 2 bases from V and 2 bases from J, leaving 5 bases between. The CDR3 sequence: CASSEWNTDTQYF. As DNA, the CDR3 is TGTGCCAGCAGTGAATGGAACACAGATACGCAGTATTTT.

CDR3: CASSLVGRGGTDTQYF. Written as DNA, the CDR3 is TGTGCCAGCAGCTTAGTAGGGCGGGGGGGCACAGATACGCAGTATTTT. The chain is built from TRBV7-6 and TRBJ2-3, with 8 positions matching TRBD2. Germline V CDR1 and CDR2: SGHVS, FNYEAQ. J gave up 1 base and V 1 base, and 4 bases lay outside the gene matches. The CDR3 extends over 16 amino acids.

The chain recombines TRBV5-6 with TRBJ1-2; D unresolved. Per germline, CDR1 SGHDT and CDR2 YYEEEE. The CDR3 length is 12 residues. Trimming shortened V by 4 bases and J by 8 bases, and 12 bases separated the two germline ends. The CDR3 coding sequence is TGTGCCAGCAGCCGGACCCCTTCCGGCTACACCTTC. It codes for CASSRTPSGYTF. Together with reference TRBV5-6 and TRBJ1-2, the CDR3 gives the full variable domain: DAGVTQSPTHLIKTRGQQVTLRCSPKSGHDTVSWYQQALGQGPQFIFQYYEEEERQRGNFPDRFSGHQFPNYSSELNVNALLLGDSALYLCASSRTPSGYTFGSGTRLTVV.

This sequence joins TRBV13 and TRBJ1-1; no firm D call. The CDR3 sequence is 13 residues long. V shed 0 bases and J shed 8 bases, with 10 bases lying between them. Germline assignment: CDR1 PRHDT and CDR2 FYEKMQ (reference sequence). Written as DNA, the CDR3 is TGTGCCAGCAGCTTAGGGACGGCGGAAGAAGCTTTCTTT. This sequence encodes CASSLGTAEEAFF.

This clone was detected once. This chain uses TRBV19 with TRBJ2-7; 7 bases are a match to TRBD1. The CDR3 totals 15 residues. The trim removed 4 bases at V and 3 bases at J, leaving 9 bases unmatched. Germline CDR1 and CDR2: LNHDA and SQIVND (reference sequence). The chain's CDR3 is CASSTARTGIYEQYF. Written as DNA, the CDR3 is TGTGCCAGTAGTACGGCAAGGACAGGAATCTACGAGCAGTACTTC.

This clone was detected only a few times. The CDR3 loop is CASSPERDQPQHF. CDR3 DNA sequence: TGTGCCAGCTCACCAGAGAGGGATCAGCCCCAGCATTTT. The gene calls are TRBV18 and TRBJ1-5; D is ambiguous. V was shortened by 2 bases and J by 5 bases, with 7 bases between the two germline ends. CDR1 and CDR2 (germline): KGHSH, LQKENI. The CDR3 consists of 13 residues.

This rearrangement joins TRBV29-1 to TRBJ2-6, with a possible D match to TRBD2 (6 bases). In germline, CDR1 is SQVTM, CDR2 ANQGSEA. The length of the CDR3 is 18 residues. Trimming stripped 1 base from V and 2 bases from J, with 18 bases between. The chain's CDR3 is CSVEGPGGAGTGANVLTF. The CDR3 nucleotides read TGCAGCGTTGAAGGGCCTGGAGGGGCGGGGACTGGGGCCAACGTCCTGACTTTC.

This sequence joins TRBV28 and TRBJ2-7; D unclear. The CDR3 is made up of 14 amino acids. With 5 bases removed from V and 2 bases from J, the gap between germline ends came to 13 bases. Germline V gene data show CDR1 as MDHEN and CDR2 as SYDVKM. CDR3 DNA: TGTGCCAGCAGTCGGACGGTGCAACCCTACGAGCAGTACTTC. This translates into CASSRTVQPYEQYF.

The rearrangement links TRBV14 to TRBJ2-1; D may be TRBD2 (6 bases). The CDR3 consists of 14 residues. V was pared by 2 bases and J by 9 bases, with 14 bases between. In germline, CDR1 is SGHDN, CDR2 FVKESK. CDR3 loop: CASSQNPGRGEQFF. The CDR3 nucleotides read TGTGCCAGCAGCCAAAATCCGGGGCGGGGTGAGCAGTTCTTC.